This T cell receptor (beta chain) originates from a study of shared clonotypes between healthy human individuals. At the level of the study: Researchers assigned three CD4 naive, three CD4 memory, two CD8 naive and one CD8 memory plate to each donor. Regarding the study as a whole: At large depth, rarefaction still showed sorted-subset sequencing to be incomplete.

A word on this clone: The antigen is not known. The same CDR3 can be traced to other DNA sequences in this sample.

CDR1 and CDR2 from the germline V gene are LNHNV and YYDKDF (reference sequence). The CDR3 runs 14 residues. V was clipped by 1 base and J by 2 bases; unmatched bases: 2. Cells designated naive CD8 were CD45RO-negative and were positively selected for CCR7, with terminally differentiated effector memory CD45RA+ cells excluded. Donors were Caucasian adults residing in Nashville, Tennessee, USA. TCRdb's table, derived via immunoSEQ multiplex PCR, lists solely in-frame clones and lacks some. In the table there are around 2,000,000 clones, about 93% of which are singletons. V gene TRBV15 combines with J gene TRBJ2-7; 7 nucleotides agree with TRBD1. The sequence came from a young man in good health. Some clones in this sample may be carry-over from other donors' samples. Material: naive CD8+ T cells from PBMCs. CDR3 sequence reads: CATSRAGTAYEQYF. The CDR3 DNA reads as TGTGCCACCAGCAGAGCAGGGACAGCCTACGAGCAGTACTTC.